The text below deals with one TCR beta chain. Its target is unknown. This entry comes from a study of beta chain features in type 1 diabetes. Study summary: No patient-donor differences in age, gender, total cells or subset yield.

Of the isolated RNA, all was reverse transcribed, and so the sequenced material was expressed TCRB transcripts. The method was immunoSEQ multiplex PCR; TCRdb's version includes in-frame clones alone and lacks a portion of them. The table includes 200,000 to 250,000 clones, over 7.5% detected once. The V end was cut by 11 bases, the J end by 5 bases, with 19 bases between. This CDR3 is 13 amino acids long. Per the germline V gene, CDR1 is MNHNS and CDR2 is SASEGT. Notes on the study in general: All four CD4+ subsets of Type 1 diabetes patients contained TCRB CDR3s that were moderately but significantly shorter. Researchers caution that PCR might favor shorter templates, equally among patients and controls.

V and J are TRBV6-1 and TRBJ2-7; D possibly corresponds to TRBD2 (7 bases). This receptor was identified in a woman aged 18-30 years in good health. The sequenced sample was naive CD4+ T cells from blood. The CDR3 sequence is CAGSRGLPDEQYF. The CDR3 DNA sequence: TGTGCCGGATCCAGGGGACTACCCGACGAGCAGTACTTC.